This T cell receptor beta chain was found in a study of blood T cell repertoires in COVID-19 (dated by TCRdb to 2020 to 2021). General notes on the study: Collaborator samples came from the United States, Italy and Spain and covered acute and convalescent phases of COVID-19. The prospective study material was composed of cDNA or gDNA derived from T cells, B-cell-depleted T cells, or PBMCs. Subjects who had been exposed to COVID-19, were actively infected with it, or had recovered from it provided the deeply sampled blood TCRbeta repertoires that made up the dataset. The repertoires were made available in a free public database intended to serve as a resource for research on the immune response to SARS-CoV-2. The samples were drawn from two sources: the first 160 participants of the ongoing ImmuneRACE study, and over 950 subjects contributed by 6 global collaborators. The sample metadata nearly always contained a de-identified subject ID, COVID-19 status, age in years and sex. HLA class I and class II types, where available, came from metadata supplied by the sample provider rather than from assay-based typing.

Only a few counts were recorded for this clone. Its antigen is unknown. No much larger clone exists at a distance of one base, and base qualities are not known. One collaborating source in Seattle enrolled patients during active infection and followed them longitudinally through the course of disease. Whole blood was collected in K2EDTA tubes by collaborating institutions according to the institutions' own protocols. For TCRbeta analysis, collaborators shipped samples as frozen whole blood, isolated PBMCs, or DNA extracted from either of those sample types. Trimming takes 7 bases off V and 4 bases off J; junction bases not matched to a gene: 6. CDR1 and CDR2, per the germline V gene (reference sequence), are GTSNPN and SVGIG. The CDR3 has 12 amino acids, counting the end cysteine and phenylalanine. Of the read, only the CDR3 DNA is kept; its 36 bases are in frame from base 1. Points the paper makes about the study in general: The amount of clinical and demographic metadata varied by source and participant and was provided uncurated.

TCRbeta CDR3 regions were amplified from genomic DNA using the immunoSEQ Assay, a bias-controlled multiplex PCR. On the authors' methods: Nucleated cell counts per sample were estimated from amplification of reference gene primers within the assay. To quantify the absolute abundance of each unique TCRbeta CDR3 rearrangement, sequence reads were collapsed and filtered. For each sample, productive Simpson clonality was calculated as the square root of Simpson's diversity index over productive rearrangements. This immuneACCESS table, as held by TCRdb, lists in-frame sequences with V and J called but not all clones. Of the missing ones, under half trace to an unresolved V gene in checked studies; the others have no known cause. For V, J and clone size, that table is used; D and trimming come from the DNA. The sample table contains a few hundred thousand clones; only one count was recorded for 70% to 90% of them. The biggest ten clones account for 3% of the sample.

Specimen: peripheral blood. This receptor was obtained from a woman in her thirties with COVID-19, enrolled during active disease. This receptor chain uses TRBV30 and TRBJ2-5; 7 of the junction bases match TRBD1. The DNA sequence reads TGTGCCTTCAACAGGGGACGAGAGACCCAGTACTTC. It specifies CAFNRGRETQYF.